The clone carrying this TCR beta chain occurred many times. Its antigen is currently unknown. CDR1 MDHEN and CDR2 SYDVKM come from the germline V gene. V gave up 2 bases and J gave up 4 bases; unmatched junction bases: 12. This CDR3 is 18 amino acids long. Time point noted: newly diagnosed GD, antithyroid drugs for less than 3 months. The TCR library was made from RNA extracted from PBMCs. The data originate from a study of regulatory T cells in long-lasting Graves disease. CDR3-region Arm-PCR and iRepertoire HTBI primers produced the TCR beta libraries. TCRdb reprocessed the multiplex PCR reads with MiXCR, giving one entry per CDR3 protein. Of roughly 420,000 distinct CDR3 sequences detected, around 15% appear once; the ten largest clones hold approximately 15%. Study-wide points: Relative to new patients (roughly 900), persistent patients exhibited greater sharing of public clonotypes (approximately 2,700). Accuracy was perhaps lowered by the small sample size. Analyses excluded thyroid tissue, covering peripheral blood alone. There were preferences for TRBV28, TRBJ1-2 and TRBJ2-5 in persistent disease.

The sample was also reused in another study, on T cells in Graves' hyperthyroidism and ophthalmopathy.

This TCR came from a woman between 45 and 65 years old with Graves disease. This chain uses TRBV28 with TRBJ2-2; 8 nucleotides match TRBD1. Specimen: peripheral blood mononuclear cells (PBMCs), collected at new diagnosis, from a patient treated with antithyroid drugs. The CDR3 region is CASSLRTGNTWSTGELFF. The CDR3 DNA reads as TGTGCCAGCAGTTTACGGACAGGGAATACCTGGAGCACCGGGGAGCTGTTTTTT. The whole variable domain, remainder taken from reference TRBV28 and TRBJ2-2, is DVKVTQSSRYLVKRTGEKVFLECVQDMDHENMFWYRQDPGLGLRLIYFSYDVKMKEKGDIPEGYSVSREKKERFSLILESASTNQTSMYLCASSLRTGNTWSTGELFFGEGSRLTVL.